One sample yielded the 23 T cell receptor beta chains listed below, sequenced in a study of T-cell memory formation after mild COVID-19 (dated by TCRdb to about 2021). Library preparation employed 5' RACE. Sequencing relied on an Illumina NovaSeq 6000. TCRdb cleaned the public reads at Q25 with fastp, built clones with MiXCR and kept in-frame beta chains. Records with the same CDR3 protein are collapsed into one entry carrying the most frequent genes and DNA. The sample table shows 400,000 or so distinct CDR3 sequences, and about 19% are seen once. Jointly, the top ten make up 7.5% to 9.5% of the sample. The sample was PBMCs or a T cell subset sorted from them (not recorded which). These TCRs come from an adult woman who had mild COVID-19 (a few samples of this study predate the infection). The sample titles of this study are shuffled in the database, so cell type and time point are left out; the donor was told from shared clones.

The chain links TRBV15 to TRBJ2-5, with D possibly being TRBD2 (5 bases). V shed 5 bases and J shed 2 bases, with 21 bases lying between them. The CDR3 sequence is 17 residues long. From germline, CDR1 is LNHNV and CDR2 YYDKDF (reference sequence). The CDR3 DNA follows: TGTGCCACCAGCGATCCGGTCCAACTGGGCGGGCAAGAGACCCAGTACTTC. Its protein product is CATSDPVQLGGQETQYF. Variable domain in full (rest from reference TRBV15 and TRBJ2-5): DAMVIQNPRYQVTQFGKPVTLSCSQTLNHNVMYWYQQKSSQAPKLLFHYYDKDFNNEADTPDNFQSRRPNTSFCFLDIRSPGLGDTAMYLCATSDPVQLGGQETQYFGPGTRLLVL.

This chain uses TRBV5-1 with TRBJ2-7, with D possibly TRBD2 on 5 matching bases. V shed 5 bases and J shed 5 bases, with 14 bases lying between them. This CDR3 spans 13 amino acids. Germline CDR1 is SGHRS and CDR2 is YFSETQ. Here the CDR3 reads CASRSGPTNEQYF. CDR3 in DNA: TGCGCCAGCAGGAGCGGACCCACCAACGAGCAGTACTTC. The variable domain in full, with the rest retrieved from reference TRBV5-1 and TRBJ2-7, is KAGVTQTPRYLIKTRGQQVTLSCSPISGHRSVSWYQQTPGQGLQFLFEYFSETQRNKGNFPGRFSGRQFSNSRSEMNVSTLELGDSALYLCASRSGPTNEQYFGPGTRLTVT.

This clonotype occurred a few times. One end of the junction fails to match germline, which may point to a read error. V gene TRBV6-5 combines with J gene TRBJ2-7, with TRBD2 matching 8 bases. In germline, CDR1 is MNHEY, CDR2 SVGAGI. The CDR3 covers 13 residues. CDR3 coding DNA: TGTGCCAGCAGCCGGACCGGGACTAGTAAGGTTAACTTC. Its translation is CASSRTGTSKVNF.

The rearrangement links TRBV27 to TRBJ2-3; 15 bases are a match to TRBD2. The CDR3 has 18 residues. The germline CDR1 and CDR2 sequences are MNHEY and SMNVEV (reference sequence). V lost 6 bases to trimming and J lost 3 bases; unmatched junction nucleotides: 10. CDR3 DNA: TGTGCCAGCAGGCCTGGACTAGCGGGAGGGCTGGGGACAGATACGCAGTATTTT. It translates to CASRPGLAGGLGTDTQYF.

The CDR3 nucleotides are TGTGCCAGCAGCGCCCAGAGCTCCTACGAGCAGTACTTC. This encodes CASSAQSSYEQYF. This chain connects TRBV7-9 to TRBJ2-7; no firm D call. V was shortened by 5 bases and J by 0 bases, with 8 bases between the two germline ends. Germline-derived CDR1 and CDR2 are SEHNR and FQNEAQ (reference sequence). This CDR3 has 13 amino acids.

The J gene is TRBJ2-5, the V gene TRBV20-1, with 14 bases identical to TRBD2. Germline V gene data show CDR1 as DFQATT and CDR2 as SNEGSKA (reference sequence). The CDR3 covers 14 residues. V lost 5 bases to trimming and J lost 5 bases; unmatched junction nucleotides: 4. In DNA, the CDR3 is TGCAGTGCTTGGGGACTAGCGGGGGTGGAGACCCAGTACTTC. Its protein product is CSAWGLAGVETQYF.

This clonotype was counted only a few times. The chain joins TRBV7-2 to TRBJ2-7; tentatively, D is TRBD1 (5 bases). The CDR3 is 13 amino acids. The V and J ends lost 1 base and 7 bases respectively, with 11 bases between them. Germline V gives CDR1 SGHTA, CDR2 FQGNSA. The chain's CDR3 is CASSLEWGQEQYF. CDR3 bases: TGTGCCAGCAGCTTAGAGTGGGGCCAAGAGCAGTACTTC.

A few counts support this clonotype. The V and J genes are TRBV7-9 and TRBJ2-5; TRBD1 or TRBD2 may be the D gene (5 bases each). The V end lost 7 bases, the J end lost 4 bases, and 16 bases lay between the germline ends. CDR3 length: 14 residues. Germline V gene lookup returns CDR1 SEHNR and CDR2 FQNEAQ (reference sequence). CDR3 sequence: CASTSPGAGETQYF. The CDR3 region has the DNA TGTGCCAGCACCTCCCCTGGGGCGGGAGAGACCCAGTACTTC. The whole variable domain, remainder taken from reference TRBV7-9 and TRBJ2-5, is DTGVSQNPRHKITKRGQNVTFRCDPISEHNRLYWYRQTLGQGPEFLTYFQNEAQLEKSRLLSDRFSAERPKGSFSTLEIQRTEQGDSAMYLCASTSPGAGETQYFGPGTRLLVL.

This clonotype was seen a handful of times. The rearrangement joins TRBV5-1 to TRBJ1-2, with D tentatively TRBD1 (6 bases). The germline V and J ends were trimmed by 4 bases and 4 bases, with 20 bases remaining between them. The germline CDR1 and CDR2 sequences are SGHRS and YFSETQ. The CDR3 has 16 amino acids. CDR3 sequence: CASSLLKARGPYGYTF. Here the CDR3 DNA reads TGCGCCAGCAGCCTCCTCAAGGCCAGGGGTCCCTATGGCTACACCTTC.

This clonotype was picked up a small number of times. The chain recombines TRBV7-2 with TRBJ1-1, with no clear D. The CDR3 totals 15 residues. The V gene lost 2 bases and the J gene lost 0 bases, with 10 bases spanning the gap. The germline V gene encodes CDR1 SGHTA and CDR2 FQGNSA. CDR3 bases: TGTGCCAGCAGCTTAATGCGCACTATGAACACTGAAGCTTTCTTT. Translated: CASSLMRTMNTEAFF.

The chain is built from TRBV20-1 and TRBJ2-1; D is uncertain. In germline, CDR1 is DFQATT, CDR2 SNEGSKA (reference sequence). This CDR3 has 12 residues. V was shortened by 6 bases and J by 7 bases, with 13 bases between the two germline ends. The CDR3 spells CSAPTSGNEQFF. As DNA, the CDR3 is TGCAGTGCCCCGACCTCCGGGAATGAGCAGTTCTTC.

The chain joins TRBV6-5 to TRBJ2-4; D unresolved. Germline CDR1 and CDR2: MNHEY and SVGAGI. V was pared by 8 bases and J by 0 bases, with 11 bases between. The CDR3 extends over 14 amino acids. CDR3 DNA sequence: TGTGCCAGCTGGCCCGCTAGAGCCAAAAACATTCAGTACTTC. Translated, it gives CASWPARAKNIQYF.

The genes are TRBV20-1 and TRBJ2-1, with a weak D call TRBD2 (6 bases). CDR1 is DFQATT and CDR2 is SNEGSKA in the germline V gene (reference sequence). CDR3 size: 14 residues. The V gene lost 6 bases and the J gene lost 2 bases, with 14 bases spanning the gap. CDR3 sequence: CSAWGVATYNEQFF. The CDR3 nucleotides are TGCAGTGCCTGGGGGGTAGCGACCTACAATGAGCAGTTCTTC.

The chain has TRBV5-4 and TRBJ1-1; no definite D call. Germline values: CDR1 SGHNT, CDR2 YYREEE (reference sequence). This CDR3 has 14 amino acids. Trimming shortened V by 1 base and J by 1 base, and 8 bases separated the two germline ends. CDR3 nucleotides: TGTGCCAGCAGCTTGTCCCAGTCGAACACTGAAGCTTTCTTT. It specifies CASSLSQSNTEAFF.

This clonotype appeared a few times. The J gene is TRBJ2-1, the V gene TRBV6-4; 11 bases line up with TRBD2. Unmatched junction bases numbered 8, after V lost 5 bases and J lost 8 bases. The CDR3 loop spans 15 amino acids. Germline V gene lookup returns CDR1 MRHNA and CDR2 SNTAGT. The CDR3 DNA reads as TGTGCCAGCAGTTTACTAGCGGGAGCAAGCGATGAGCAGTTCTTC. Translated: CASSLLAGASDEQFF.

The gene calls are TRBV24-1 and TRBJ1-2, with D maybe TRBD1 (6 bases). The germline V gene has CDR1 KGHDR and CDR2 SFDVKD. CDR3 length: 14 residues. Trimming took off 9 bases at V and 4 bases at J, with 17 bases between the two ends. Written as DNA, the CDR3 is TGTGCCACCGCCTCTCGGGACAACCTCTATGGCTACACCTTC. Protein product: CATASRDNLYGYTF.

A few counts support this clonotype. V usage is TRBV5-1 and J usage is TRBJ2-1; D is uncertain. The V end was cut by 4 bases, the J end by 0 bases, with 20 bases between. CDR1 SGHRS and CDR2 YFSETQ come from the germline V gene. This CDR3 spans 18 amino acids. The CDR3, as DNA: TGCGCCAGCAGCCAAACGTCGCCGGCCCCGAGCTCCTACAATGAGCAGTTCTTC. This codes for CASSQTSPAPSSYNEQFF.

V usage is TRBV5-6 and J usage is TRBJ2-7; D is tentatively TRBD1 or TRBD2 (5 bases each). In germline, CDR1 is SGHDT, CDR2 YYEEEE. The CDR3 covers 16 residues. V was shortened by 4 bases and J by 2 bases, with 19 bases between the two germline ends. As DNA, the CDR3 is TGTGCCAGCAGCCCCGGGCCGGGACGACATACCTACGAGCAGTACTTC. It specifies CASSPGPGRHTYEQYF.

V is TRBV20-1 and J is TRBJ2-5; maybe TRBD1 (5 bases). Germline CDR1 DFQATT, CDR2 SNEGSKA (reference sequence). The CDR3 contains 15 residues. Trimming shortened V by 0 bases and J by 5 bases, and 16 bases separated the two germline ends. The CDR3 here is CSARDYDSYAETQYF. CDR3 bases: TGCAGTGCTAGAGATTATGACAGTTACGCGGAGACCCAGTACTTC.

This clonotype has more than one count but fewer than ten. This chain uses TRBV7-6 with TRBJ2-1; a possible D gene is TRBD1 (7 bases). This CDR3 has 17 amino acids. Germline values: CDR1 SGHVS, CDR2 FNYEAQ. The V end was cut by 6 bases, the J end by 0 bases, with 18 bases between. The CDR3 DNA sequence: TGTGCCAGCAGGCCCCTGGCGGGACAGACCTCCTACAATGAGCAGTTCTTC. This translates into CASRPLAGQTSYNEQFF.

The V gene is TRBV7-2, the J gene TRBJ2-4; TRBD2 might be the D (6 bases). The ends were cut back, 3 bases at V and 6 bases at J, with 9 bases in the middle. The CDR3 contains 13 residues. From germline, CDR1 is SGHTA and CDR2 FQGNSA. CDR3: CASSLAGGNIQYF. The CDR3 coding sequence is TGTGCCAGCAGCTTGGCCGGGGGAAACATTCAGTACTTC.

The sample holds a few counts of this clonotype. The chain has TRBV7-2 and TRBJ1-3; 10 positions agree with TRBD1. The junction had 9 bases not matched to a gene; V was cut back by 0 bases and J by 4 bases. The germline gives CDR1 SGHTA, CDR2 FQGNSA. The CDR3 is made up of 18 amino acids. This CDR3 is CASSLAHPGQGFGNTIYF. As DNA, the CDR3 is TGTGCCAGCAGCTTAGCGCATCCGGGACAGGGGTTCGGAAACACCATATATTTT.

The chain carries TRBV18 and TRBJ2-1, with D possibly called TRBD1 or TRBD2 (5 bases each). V was pared by 2 bases and J by 1 base, with 9 bases between. CDR1 is KGHSH, CDR2 LQKENI, per germline. The CDR3 runs to 15 residues. CDR3 sequence: CASSPWGMSYNEQFF. CDR3 in DNA: TGTGCCAGCTCACCATGGGGGATGTCCTACAATGAGCAGTTCTTC. The whole variable domain, remainder taken from reference TRBV18 and TRBJ2-1, is NAGVMQNPRHLVRRRGQEARLRCSPMKGHSHVYWYRQLPEEGLKFMVYLQKENIIDESGMPKERFSAEFPKEGPSILRIQQVVRGDSAAYFCASSPWGMSYNEQFFGPGTRLTVL.